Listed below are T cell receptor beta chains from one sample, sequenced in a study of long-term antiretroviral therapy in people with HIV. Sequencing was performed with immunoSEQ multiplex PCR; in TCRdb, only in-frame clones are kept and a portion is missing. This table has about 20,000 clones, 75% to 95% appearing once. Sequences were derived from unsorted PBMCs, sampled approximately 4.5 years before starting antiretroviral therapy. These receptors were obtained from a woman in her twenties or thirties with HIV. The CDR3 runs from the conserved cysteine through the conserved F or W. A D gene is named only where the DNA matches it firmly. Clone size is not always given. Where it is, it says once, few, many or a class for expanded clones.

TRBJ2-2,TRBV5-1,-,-,TGCGCCAGCAGCCCACAGGTCGGTTCGGCCGGGGAGCTGTTTTTT,CASSPQVGSAGELFF
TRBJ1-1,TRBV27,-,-,TGTGCCAGCAGCAGACGGATGAACACTGAAGCTTTCTTT,CASSRRMNTEAFF
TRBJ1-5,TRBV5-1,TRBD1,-,TGCGCCAATACAGGGGTGGTAGGCAATCAGCCCCAGCATTTT,CANTGVVGNQPQHF
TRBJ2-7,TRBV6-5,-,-,TGTGCCAGCAGCCCACAGGGATCGTACGAGCAGTACTTC,CASSPQGSYEQYF
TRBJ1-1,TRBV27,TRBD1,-,TGTGCCAGCAGTTTAAGTACAGGGGGGGGCACTGAAGCTTTCTTT,CASSLSTGGGTEAFF
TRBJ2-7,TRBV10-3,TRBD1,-,TGTGCCATCAGGGCGGGACAGGACGCCTACGAGCAGTACTTC,CAIRAGQDAYEQYF
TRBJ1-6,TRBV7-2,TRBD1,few,TGTGCCAGCCGGGGACAGAGAAATTCACCCCTCCACTTT,CASRGQRNSPLHF
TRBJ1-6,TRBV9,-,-,TGTGCCAGCAGCGCCCAATCAGGGGCAGGGGTCGGTTCACCCCTCCACTTT,CASSAQSGAGVGSPLHF
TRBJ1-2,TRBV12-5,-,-,TGTGCTAGTGGTTTAAGGGACTATGGCTACACCTTC,CASGLRDYGYTF
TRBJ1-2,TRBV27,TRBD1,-,TGTGCCAGCAGTCTCGAGAGGGGGCTGGTCTATGGCTACACCTTC,CASSLERGLVYGYTF
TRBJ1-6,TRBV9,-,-,TGTGCCAGCAGCGTAGAAGGCGTCCCTTATAATTCACCCCTCCACTTT,CASSVEGVPYNSPLHF
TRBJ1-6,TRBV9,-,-,TGTGCCAGCAGCGTATCAGGGTCGGATAATTCACCCCTCCACTTT,CASSVSGSDNSPLHF
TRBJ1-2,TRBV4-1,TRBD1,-,TGCGCCAGCAGCCAAGAACAGGGGGCTTATGGCTACACCTTC,CASSQEQGAYGYTF
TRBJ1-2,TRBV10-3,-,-,TGTGCCATCAGTGAGACTGGGACGGGGAATGGCTACACCTTC,CAISETGTGNGYTF
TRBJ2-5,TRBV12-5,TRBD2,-,TGTGCTAGTGGTCCGAGACTAGCGGGGACTGAGACCCAGTACTTC,CASGPRLAGTETQYF
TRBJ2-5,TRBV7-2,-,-,TGTGCCAGCAGCCAGGACCCCCTGAGGACCCAGTACTTC,CASSQDPLRTQYF
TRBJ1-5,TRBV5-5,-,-,TGTGCCAGCAGCCTCCACACCCCGGGACAGCCCCAGCATTTT,CASSLHTPGQPQHF
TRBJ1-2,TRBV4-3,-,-,TGCGCCAGCAGCCGCGACCTAGCTAACTATGGCTACACCTTC,CASSRDLANYGYTF
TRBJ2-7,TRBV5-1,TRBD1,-,TGCGCCAGCAGCTTCGGGGACAGGGCCTACGAGCAGTACTTC,CASSFGDRAYEQYF